This record concerns one T cell receptor (beta chain) sequence. The specificity of this receptor is unknown. One base away there is no much larger clone; base qualities are not given. This entry is derived from a study of T cell responses to AZD1222 COVID-19 vaccine (dated by TCRdb to about 2021). Study-wide context: A total of approximately 230 trial participants underwent TCR sequencing, of whom 200 to 220 received two doses of AZD1222 and about 25 received two doses of the MenACWY control vaccine. Trial participants were enrolled by age into 18-55, 56-69 and 70-plus year subgroups, with 148, 28 and 57 TCR-sequenced participants respectively. Broader findings and caveats from the paper: In the small 56-69-year group, the increase in depth fell short of significance, most likely because of low power. Only five to seven AZD1222 recipients were SARS-CoV-2 seropositive at baseline, limiting conclusions about previously exposed vaccinees. Spike-specific TCR breadth and depth rose significantly after two AZD1222 doses compared with day 0 and with MenACWY recipients. Because no samples from the day 14 peak response were available, repertoires could be characterized only after the peak T cell response. Epitopes outside the regions mutated in the B.1.351 and B.1.1.7 variants were reportedly recognized by nearly half of the unique spike-specific TCRs. Vaccine-associated CD4 TCRs spanned the whole spike protein, with dominant responses in regions 160-218 and 743-854. Participants were mostly white British and included more females than males, and it was suggested by the authors that clonal diversity may have been underestimated.

The CDR3 numbers 12 residues from cysteine through phenylalanine. The CDR3 DNA has 36 bases and is translated from base 1. The germline V gene (reference sequence) specifies LGHDT as CDR1 and YNNKEL as CDR2. V is reduced by 0 bases and J by 4 bases, leaving a spacing of 3 bases between them. The CDR3 regions of human TCRbeta chains were subjected to immunosequencing. From the authors' description of their analysis: Repertoire TCRs were checked for matches against a reference library of SARS-CoV-2-specific TCRs that had been generated using the MIRA antigen-specificity platform. Breadth was defined as the fraction of unique TCRs that were SARS-CoV-2-associated. Depth was defined as the fraction of total T cells that were SARS-CoV-2-associated. Using the MIRA data, each spike-specific TCR was mapped to the spike region that the TCR reacts to and placed in a CD4 or CD8 class. Log10-transformed breadth and depth values were compared by one-way ANOVA with Sidak's multiple comparisons tests. TCRdb holds this immuneACCESS table with in-frame rearrangements only. Some clones are missing; in checked studies, unresolved V genes explain under half, and the rest has no known cause. The DNA gave D and trimming, while V, J and clone size come from that table. This sample lists 80,000 to 95,000 clones; around nine tenths were detected once. Approximately 5% of the sample is in the top ten clones.

The sample's time point, from its label and the paper: baseline before first vaccination. The treatment or condition label on this specimen signifies: meningococcal conjugate vaccine given as trial control. The vaccinee samples were drawn from two UK trials, COV001 and COV002, one of which was a single-blind randomized controlled phase 2/3 trial testing AZD1222 (ChAdOx1 nCoV-19) in healthy adults. For TCRbeta chain sequencing, PBMC samples from trial participants were taken at day 0 and at day 28 after the second dose. The origin of this receptor is an adult in good health. The sequences come from peripheral blood, collected on day 0 of MenACWY control vaccination. The V gene is TRBV3-1 (or the pseudogene TRBV3-2) and the J gene is TRBJ2-5; the D gene assignment is ambiguous. The encoded CDR3 is CASSQETETQYF. In nucleotide form, the sequence is TGTGCCAGCAGCCAAGAAACAGAGACCCAGTACTTC.